This TCR beta chain was obtained from a study of blood T cells in healthy people across ages. It was with a sample-barcoded 5' primer and a J-beta primer mix that a second PCR of roughly 6 to 12 cycles was run. MiXCR was run by TCRdb on the 5' RACE reads, yielding one entry per CDR3 protein. The sample lists some 760,000 distinct CDR3 sequences, around 25% occurring once. As for this clonotype: What it recognizes is unknown.

Findings and limits, study-wide: Because sorting was not performed, PBMCs prevented conclusive naive versus antigen-experienced comparison.

CDR1 and CDR2 (germline): SGHKS, YYEKEE (reference sequence). This CDR3 contains 16 residues. With 2 bases clipped from V and 5 bases from J, the junction kept 7 bases outside the gene matches. The sample was also linked to a second study, of T cells of mothers and their children. According to that study: Nine systemically healthy Caucasian donors: three mothers, six children. For unrelated pairs as for related ones, thymic selection shapes TCR recombination output similarly. The analysis detected no persistent microchimeric T cell clones.

Sequenced input: blood. This receptor was identified in a boy between 5 and 17 years old in good health. The V call is TRBV5-5, the J call TRBJ2-2; TRBD1 matches at 9 bases. Here the CDR3 DNA reads TGTGCCAGCAGCTTCACCGGGACAGGGTTGACCGGGGAGCTGTTTTTT. Its protein is CASSFTGTGLTGELFF.